This T cell receptor beta chain was sequenced for a study of T-cell reconstitution after alpha-beta-depleted transplantation in children. The study, taken as a whole, reports: At the one-year point after transplant, T-cell counts and TCRbeta diversity were found to come mostly from T cells that had been newly produced. Recipient T cells and thymic progenitors that survived gave rise to the high TCRbeta diversity observed at day 60 in some patients. Reportedly, alpha-beta T cells present about two months post-transplant originated from several hundred expanded clones of graft origin.

Preparation of the TCRbeta library involved a method that used unique molecular identifiers. Each CDR3 protein gets one entry after TCRdb re-called the PCR reads with MiXCR. The top ten hold around 4.8% of the sample, which has about 250,000 distinct CDR3 sequences, more than 20% seen once. J gave up 3 bases and V 5 bases, and 6 bases lay outside the gene matches. The CDR3 has 14 amino acids. The germline V gene encodes CDR1 MDHEN and CDR2 SYDVKM. This clonotype was detected a few times. Its antigen is undetermined. This receptor was obtained from a female patient aged 2-9 years who had a stem cell transplant for congenital amegakaryocytic thrombocytopenia, so the T cells may come from the graft donor. Sample: PBMCs, mostly from graft donor cells, taken 360 days after TCRalphabeta/CD19-depleted stem cell transplant. The rearrangement joins TRBV28 to TRBJ2-7; TRBD1 agrees at 8 bases. The CDR3 loop is CASSHYRGDYEQYF. The CDR3 DNA reads as TGTGCCAGCAGTCATTACAGGGGGGACTACGAGCAGTACTTC. The whole variable domain, filled in from reference TRBV28 and TRBJ2-7, reads DVKVTQSSRYLVKRTGEKVFLECVQDMDHENMFWYRQDPGLGLRLIYFSYDVKMKEKGDIPEGYSVSREKKERFSLILESASTNQTSMYLCASSHYRGDYEQYFGPGTRLTVT.